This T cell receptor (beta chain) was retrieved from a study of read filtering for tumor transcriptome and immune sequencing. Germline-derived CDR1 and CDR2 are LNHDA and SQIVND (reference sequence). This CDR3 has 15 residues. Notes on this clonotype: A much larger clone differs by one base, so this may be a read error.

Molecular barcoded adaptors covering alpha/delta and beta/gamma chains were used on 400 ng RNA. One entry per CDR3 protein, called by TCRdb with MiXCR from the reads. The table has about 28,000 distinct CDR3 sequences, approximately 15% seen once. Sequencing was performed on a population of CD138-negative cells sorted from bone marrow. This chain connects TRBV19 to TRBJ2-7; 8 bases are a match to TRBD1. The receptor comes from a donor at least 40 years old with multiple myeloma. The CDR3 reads CASRQQGDPPYEQHF. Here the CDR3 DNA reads TGTGCCAGTAGACAACAGGGGGACCCCCCCTACGAGCAGCACTTC. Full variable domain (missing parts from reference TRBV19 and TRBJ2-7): DGGITQSPKYLFRKEGQNVTLSCEQNLNHDAMYWYRQDPGQGLRLIYYSQIVNDFQKGDIAEGYSVSREKKESFPLTVTSAQKNPTAFYLCASRQQGDPPYEQHFGPGTRLTVT.